A selection of T cell receptor beta chains follows, all from one sample in a study of pediatric ulcerative colitis. Method: immunoSEQ multiplex PCR; TCRdb's copy keeps in-frame clones and lacks some. Counted here are around 40,000 clones, roughly 71% occurring once; the ten biggest clones make up about 9.1%. Sequenced input: gut tissue. Every receptor here comes from a boy younger than 18 with severe ulcerative colitis. Each CDR3 is given with its conserved first and last residue. A D gene is named only where the DNA matches it firmly. Expanded clones get a size class; other rows say once, few or many, or leave the size out.

NA	TRBJ1-4	TRBV5-1	once	14	CASRAGRANEKLFF	TGCGCCAGCAGAGCGGGACGGGCTAATGAAAAACTGTTTTTT
NA	TRBJ1-4	TRBV6-1	NA	15	CASSVLGPPGEKLFF	TGTGCCAGCAGTGTGTTGGGGCCTCCCGGGGAAAAACTGTTTTTT
NA	TRBJ2-1	TRBV5-1	NA	15	CASRPAGSQVNEQFF	TGCGCCAGCAGGCCGGCAGGATCCCAGGTGAATGAGCAGTTCTTC
NA	TRBJ2-3	TRBV7-3	NA	16	CASSRTGTPPGDTQYF	TGTGCCAGCAGCCGCACCGGGACTCCTCCCGGTGATACGCAGTATTTT
TRBD1	TRBJ1-2	TRBV20-1	NA	11	CRVGTEDGYTF	TGCAGGGTGGGGACAGAGGATGGCTACACCTTC
NA	TRBJ2-3	TRBV11-2	few	15	CASSFTGPRGDTQYF	TGTGCCAGCAGTTTTACCGGGCCTAGGGGGGATACGCAGTATTTT
NA	TRBJ1-1	TRBV19	NA	16	CASSAYPLGGNTEAFF	TGTGCCAGTAGTGCCTACCCGTTGGGGGGGAACACTGAAGCTTTCTTT
NA	TRBJ2-2	TRBV30	NA	14	CAWKAGTNTGELFF	TGTGCCTGGAAAGCAGGGACGAACACCGGGGAGCTGTTTTTT
NA	TRBJ2-1	TRBV18	NA	17	CASSPPNRQYQNNEQFF	TGTGCCAGCTCACCACCGAACCGGCAATATCAAAACAATGAGCAGTTCTTC
TRBD1	TRBJ1-1	TRBV20-1	NA	11	CSVDRAPEAFF	TGCAGTGTAGACAGGGCGCCTGAAGCTTTCTTT
NA	TRBJ1-3	TRBV7-9	few	15	CASSLGTVSGNTIYF	TGTGCCAGCAGCTTAGGGACAGTTTCTGGAAACACCATATATTTT
NA	TRBJ1-5	TRBV4-1	once	16	CASSRSQADRYQPQHF	TGCGCCAGCAGCCGAAGCCAGGCTGATAGATATCAGCCCCAGCATTTT
NA	TRBJ1-5	TRBV6-5	NA	14	CASSYGSGNQPQHF	TGTGCCAGCAGTTATGGGTCTGGCAATCAGCCCCAGCATTTT
NA	TRBJ2-3	TRBV4-1	NA	14	CASSQDVSADTQYF	TGCGCCAGCAGCCAAGACGTCTCAGCAGATACGCAGTATTTT
NA	TRBJ1-2	TRBV28	NA	14	CASSLIAANYGYTF	TGTGCCAGCAGTTTAATTGCAGCTAACTATGGCTACACCTTC
NA	TRBJ1-2	TRBV29-1	NA	14	CSVQPERGIGGYTF	TGCAGCGTCCAACCGGAAAGGGGAATTGGGGGCTACACCTTC